The present T cell receptor (beta chain) was sequenced within a study of metastatic and nonmetastatic thyroid tumors. Study results and caveats: Benign nodules reportedly had significantly lower TCR beta diversity than malignant thyroid tumors in blood and tumor.

The table lists this clone with many counts. Its cognate antigen is unknown. The entire patient cohort was treatment-naive prior to thyroid surgery. In the original analysis: Using the CDR3 differences seen across clinicopathological groups, the authors built a distant-metastasis classifier for papillary thyroid cancer, which was meant to discriminate distant-metastatic patients. TCRdb recomputed clones from the PCR reads via MiXCR. TCRdb, rather than the study authors, made the V and J calls. The sample holds more than 85,000 clones, around 7.8% seen once. The germline gives CDR1 SGHTA, CDR2 FQGNSA. Trimming removed 5 bases from V and 6 bases from J, with 9 bases in between. CDR3 length equals 12 residues.

The source of this sequence is a female donor with papillary thyroid cancer or a benign thyroid nodule (not recorded which). Some clones in this sample may be carry-over from other donors' samples. The chain couples TRBV7-2 to TRBJ2-3, with unresolved D. Sequences were obtained from blood. CDR3 sequence reads: CASSLLGDTQYF. In nucleotides, the CDR3 is TGTGCCAGCAGCCTACTCGGGGATACGCAGTATTTT. Variable domain in full (rest from reference TRBV7-2 and TRBJ2-3): GAGVSQSPSNKVTEKGKDVELRCDPISGHTALYWYRQSLGQGLEFLIYFQGNSAPDKSGLPSDRFSAERTGGSVSTLTIQRTQQEDSAVYLCASSLLGDTQYFGPGTRLTVL.